In its sample, the clone carrying this T cell receptor beta chain was seen many times. Clinical Activity Scores of at least 3, NOSPECS grades of at least 4 and durations under 3 months characterized ophthalmopathy patients. Diagnostic decisions used clinical symptoms, serum thyroxine and TRAb, thyroid ultrasound and orbital computed tomography. The CDR3 regions of TCR beta were amplified from RNA transcripts. During a first-round RT-PCR of the TCR CDR3, the HTBI primer set was used. MiXCR was run by TCRdb on the multiplex PCR reads, yielding one entry per CDR3 protein. The sample has about 290,000 distinct CDR3 sequences, roughly a fifth seen once. This specimen comes from a study of T cells in Graves' hyperthyroidism and ophthalmopathy. V lost 6 bases, J lost 5 bases, and 16 bases lay in between. This CDR3 contains 14 residues.

This chain connects TRBV12-3 or TRBV12-4 to TRBJ1-1; unclear D gene. The sequenced sample consisted of blood. This clonotype was obtained from a man aged 50-59 years with Graves' ophthalmopathy. This CDR3 is CASSPSFRGTEAFF. CDR3 in DNA: TGTGCCAGCAGCCCCTCATTTCGGGGTACTGAAGCTTTCTTT.